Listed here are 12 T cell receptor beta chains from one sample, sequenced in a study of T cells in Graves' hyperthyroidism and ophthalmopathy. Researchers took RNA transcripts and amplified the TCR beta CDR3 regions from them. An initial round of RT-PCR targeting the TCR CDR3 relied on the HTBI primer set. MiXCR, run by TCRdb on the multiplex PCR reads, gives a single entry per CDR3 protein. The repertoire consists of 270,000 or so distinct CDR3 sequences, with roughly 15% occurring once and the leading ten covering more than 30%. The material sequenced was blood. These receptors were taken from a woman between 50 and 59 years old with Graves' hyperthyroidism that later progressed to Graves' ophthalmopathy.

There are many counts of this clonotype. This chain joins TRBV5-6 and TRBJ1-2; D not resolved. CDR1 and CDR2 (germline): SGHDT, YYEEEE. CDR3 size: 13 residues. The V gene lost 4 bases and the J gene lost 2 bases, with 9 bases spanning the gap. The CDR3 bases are TGTGCCAGCAGCCCTGGGGAGAACTATGGCTACACCTTC. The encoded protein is CASSPGENYGYTF.

CDR3 sequence reads: CASSLKRGRAFF. DNA of the CDR3: TGTGCCAGCAGTTTAAAAAGGGGGCGAGCTTTCTTT. The genes are TRBV27 and TRBJ1-1, with 7 bases fitting TRBD1. The CDR3 sequence is 12 residues long. The germline gives CDR1 MNHEY, CDR2 SMNVEV (reference sequence). With 2 bases clipped from V and 10 bases from J, the junction kept 4 bases outside the gene matches.

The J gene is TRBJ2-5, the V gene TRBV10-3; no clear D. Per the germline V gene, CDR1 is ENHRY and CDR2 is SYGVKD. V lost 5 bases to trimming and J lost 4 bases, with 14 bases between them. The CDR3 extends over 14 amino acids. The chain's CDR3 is CAISHNTTGETQYF. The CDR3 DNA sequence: TGTGCCATCAGTCATAACACTACCGGAGAGACCCAGTACTTC.

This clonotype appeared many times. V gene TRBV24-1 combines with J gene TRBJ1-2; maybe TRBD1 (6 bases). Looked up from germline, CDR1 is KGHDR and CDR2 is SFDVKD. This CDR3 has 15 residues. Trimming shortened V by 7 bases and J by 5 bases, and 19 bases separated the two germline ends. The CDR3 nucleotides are TGTGCCACCAGGCCGAGGGGGACGGCCGGTTATGGCTACACCTTC. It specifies CATRPRGTAGYGYTF.

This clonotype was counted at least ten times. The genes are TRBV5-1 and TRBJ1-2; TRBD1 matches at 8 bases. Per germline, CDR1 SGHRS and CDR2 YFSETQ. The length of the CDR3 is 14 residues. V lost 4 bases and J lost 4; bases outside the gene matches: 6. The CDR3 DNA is TGCGCCAGCAGCGACAGGGGAGGTGCCTATGGCTACACCTTC. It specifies CASSDRGGAYGYTF.

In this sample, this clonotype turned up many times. CDR3 region: CASSLTDRQANTGELFF. CDR3 DNA sequence: TGTGCCAGCAGCTTAACAGATAGGCAGGCTAACACCGGGGAGCTGTTTTTT. The chain couples TRBV7-3 to TRBJ2-2; no firm D call. V was shortened by 0 bases and J by 2 bases, with 13 bases between the two germline ends. Germline V CDR1 and CDR2: SGHTA, FQGTGA. This CDR3 has 17 amino acids.

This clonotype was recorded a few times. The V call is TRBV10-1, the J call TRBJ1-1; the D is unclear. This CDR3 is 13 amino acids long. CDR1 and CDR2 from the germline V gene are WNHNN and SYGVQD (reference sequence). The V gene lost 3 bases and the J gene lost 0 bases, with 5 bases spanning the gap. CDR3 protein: CASSDGLNTEAFF. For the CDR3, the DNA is TGCGCCAGCAGTGATGGACTGAACACTGAAGCTTTCTTT.

CDR3 sequence: CATSDGAGELFF. The CDR3 DNA reads TGTGCCACCAGTGATGGGGCCGGGGAGCTGTTTTTT. The chain recombines TRBV24-1 with TRBJ2-2; D is unclear. CDR3 length: 12 amino acids. Per the germline V gene, CDR1 is KGHDR and CDR2 is SFDVKD. V gave up 3 bases and J gave up 6 bases, with 4 bases separating them.

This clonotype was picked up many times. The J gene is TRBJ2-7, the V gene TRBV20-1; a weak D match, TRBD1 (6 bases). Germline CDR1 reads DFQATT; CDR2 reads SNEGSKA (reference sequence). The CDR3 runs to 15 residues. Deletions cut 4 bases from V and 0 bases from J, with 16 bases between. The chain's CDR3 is CSAKNRDKSSYEQYF. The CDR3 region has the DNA TGCAGTGCTAAAAACCGGGACAAGAGCTCCTACGAGCAGTACTTC.

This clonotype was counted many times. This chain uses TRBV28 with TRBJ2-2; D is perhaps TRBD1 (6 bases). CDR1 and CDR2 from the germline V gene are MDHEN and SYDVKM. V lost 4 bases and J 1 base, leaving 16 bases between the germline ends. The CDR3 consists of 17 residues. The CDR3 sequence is CASSWWVGARNTGELFF. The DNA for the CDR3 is TGTGCCAGCAGTTGGTGGGTGGGGGCACGGAACACCGGGGAGCTGTTTTTT.

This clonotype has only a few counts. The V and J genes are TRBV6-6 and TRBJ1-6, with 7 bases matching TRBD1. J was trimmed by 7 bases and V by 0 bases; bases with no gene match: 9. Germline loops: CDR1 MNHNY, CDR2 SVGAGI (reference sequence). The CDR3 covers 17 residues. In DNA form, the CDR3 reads TGTGCCAGCAGTTACTCCTCCGGGACAGCGAAGAATTCACCCCTCCACTTT. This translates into CASSYSSGTAKNSPLHF.

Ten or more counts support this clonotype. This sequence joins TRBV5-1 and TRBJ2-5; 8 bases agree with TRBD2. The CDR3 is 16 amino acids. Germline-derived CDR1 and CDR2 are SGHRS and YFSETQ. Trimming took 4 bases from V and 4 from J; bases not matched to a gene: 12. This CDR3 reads CASSRRGAGGGETQYF. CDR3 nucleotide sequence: TGCGCCAGCAGCCGCCGCGGTGCGGGAGGTGGAGAGACCCAGTACTTC.